These 14 T cell receptor beta chains were all obtained from the same sample, sequenced in a study of T cell responses to AZD1222 COVID-19 vaccine. Using immunoSEQ multiplex PCR, the repertoire was profiled, and TCRdb retains in-frame clones only, with some absent. This table lists over 140,000 clones. The sample taken for sequencing was peripheral blood. The receptors were gathered from an adult in good health.

The chain employs TRBV27 and TRBJ1-2; tentatively, D is TRBD1 (6 bases). The CDR3 has 13 amino acids. CDR1 and CDR2 (germline): MNHEY, SMNVEV (reference sequence). The V end lost 8 bases, the J end lost 7 bases, and 17 bases lay between the germline ends. The CDR3 region has the DNA TGTGCCAGCGCCGACAGGCCCCGAGGTGGCTACACCTTC. This translates into CASADRPRGGYTF.

Comments on this clone: One end of the junction is discordant with germline, which a read error may explain. CDR3 sequence (DNA): TGTGCCAGCAGCGTAGCTCGGACCGGTCAGCCCCAGCATTTT. The encoded protein is CASSVARTGQPQHF. The genes are TRBV7-9 and TRBJ1-5; D remains ambiguous. The germline gives CDR1 SEHNR, CDR2 FQNEAQ (reference sequence). The CDR3 is 14 residues long.

The CDR3 region has the DNA TGTGCCAGCTCCCAGGGCTCAGATGAAAAACTGTTTTTT. It specifies CASSQGSDEKLFF. This rearrangement joins TRBV18 to TRBJ1-4; D may be TRBD1 (5 bases). Looked up from germline, CDR1 is KGHSH and CDR2 is LQKENI. This CDR3 has 13 amino acids. V was trimmed by 6 bases and J by 6 bases, leaving 11 bases between them.

J is TRBJ1-1 and V is TRBV18, with D tentatively TRBD1 (5 bases). V lost 5 bases and J 1 base, leaving 8 bases between the germline ends. This CDR3 is built from 13 residues. The germline CDR1 and CDR2 sequences are KGHSH and LQKENI. The CDR3 protein is CASSADRNTEAFF. The DNA of the CDR3 is TGTGCCAGCTCAGCAGACAGGAACACTGAAGCTTTCTTT. The full variable domain, its missing parts supplied by reference TRBV18 and TRBJ1-1, is NAGVMQNPRHLVRRRGQEARLRCSPMKGHSHVYWYRQLPEEGLKFMVYLQKENIIDESGMPKERFSAEFPKEGPSILRIQQVVRGDSAAYFCASSADRNTEAFFGQGTRLTVV.

The chain is built from TRBV6-5 and TRBJ1-1, with D tentatively TRBD1 (6 bases). The CDR3 totals 14 residues. The germline V gene has CDR1 MNHEY and CDR2 SVGAGI. Trimming took off 6 bases at V and 4 bases at J, with 15 bases between the two ends. The CDR3 coding sequence is TGTGCCAGCAGGGATTTCAGGGGTCGCACTGAAGCTTTCTTT. Translated: CASRDFRGRTEAFF.

The chain joins TRBV7-9 to TRBJ1-5, with D unresolved. CDR3 length: 14 amino acids. V was pared by 1 base and J by 5 bases, with 9 bases between. Germline assignment: CDR1 SEHNR and CDR2 FQNEAQ (reference sequence). In DNA form, the CDR3 reads TGTGCCAGCAGCTTAGGGTCTTGGGATCAGCCCCAGCATTTT. Protein sequence: CASSLGSWDQPQHF. The whole variable domain, filled in from reference TRBV7-9 and TRBJ1-5, reads DTGVSQNPRHKITKRGQNVTFRCDPISEHNRLYWYRQTLGQGPEFLTYFQNEAQLEKSRLLSDRFSAERPKGSFSTLEIQRTEQGDSAMYLCASSLGSWDQPQHFGDGTRLSIL.

The V and J genes are TRBV6-5 and TRBJ1-2; 9 nucleotides line up with TRBD1. This CDR3 spans 14 amino acids. Germline CDR1 and CDR2: MNHEY and SVGAGI. Unmatched junction bases numbered 7, after V lost 5 bases and J lost 6 bases. The CDR3 spells CASSPRDRVHGYTF. The CDR3 region has the DNA TGTGCCAGCAGTCCCCGGGACAGGGTACATGGCTACACCTTC.

The gene calls are TRBV28 and TRBJ2-1; D ambiguous. V lost 7 bases and J 2 bases, leaving 6 bases between the germline ends. The CDR3 is 12 residues long. Germline assignment: CDR1 MDHEN and CDR2 SYDVKM. The CDR3, as DNA: TGTGCCAGCACCCCAGCCTACAATGAGCAGTTCTTC. This translates into CASTPAYNEQFF.

The genes are TRBV19 and TRBJ2-3; 9 positions agree with TRBD1. Losses at the gene ends were 4 bases for V and 4 bases for J; bases not matched to a gene: 9. CDR1 and CDR2 from the germline V gene are LNHDA and SQIVND (reference sequence). The CDR3 sequence is 16 residues long. In DNA, the CDR3 is TGTGCCAGTAGTAACACCGGGACAGGGAATGCAGATACGCAGTATTTT. Encoded protein: CASSNTGTGNADTQYF.

This chain links TRBV7-8 with TRBJ1-5; D ambiguous. Trimming removed 1 base from V and 5 bases from J, with 9 bases in between. Germline V gene sequence: CDR1 SGHVS, CDR2 FQNEAQ. CDR3 size: 14 residues. DNA of the CDR3: TGTGCCAGCAGCTTAGACAGCCCTGATCAGCCCCAGCATTTT. It yields the protein CASSLDSPDQPQHF.

This sequence joins TRBV7-3 and TRBJ2-5, with D possibly matching TRBD2 (7 bases). The V end lost 5 bases, the J end lost 1 base, and 11 bases lay between the germline ends. Germline CDR1 SGHTA, CDR2 FQGTGA. This CDR3 is built from 14 residues. The CDR3: CASSLGGPQETQYF. Here the CDR3 DNA reads TGTGCCAGCAGCCTGGGGGGGCCCCAAGAGACCCAGTACTTC.

This chain uses TRBV10-1 with TRBJ1-3, with a weak D call TRBD1 (5 bases). CDR3 length equals 17 residues. Germline V gene sequence: CDR1 WNHNN, CDR2 SYGVQD (reference sequence). The germline V and J ends were trimmed by 0 bases and 3 bases, with 15 bases remaining between them. CDR3 protein: CASSESGGESRGNTIYF. The CDR3 nucleotides are TGCGCCAGCAGTGAGTCGGGAGGGGAAAGCCGTGGAAACACCATATATTTT.

The CDR3 loop reads CASSSVQGGNQPQHF. DNA for the CDR3: TGTGCCAGCAGCTCCGTGCAGGGAGGCAATCAGCCCCAGCATTTT. This sequence joins TRBV5-5 and TRBJ1-5; perhaps TRBD1 as D (5 bases). The CDR3 totals 15 residues. V was shortened by 3 bases and J by 2 bases, with 12 bases between the two germline ends. CDR1 and CDR2 from the germline V gene are SGHKS and YYEKEE (reference sequence).

V and J are TRBV20-1 and TRBJ2-7; D not certain. Trimming shortened V by 6 bases and J by 0 bases, and 6 bases separated the two germline ends. Germline loops: CDR1 DFQATT, CDR2 SNEGSKA (reference sequence). The CDR3 sequence is 11 residues long. DNA for the CDR3: TGCAGTGCCCGCAGCTCCTACGAGCAGTACTTC. Its translation: CSARSSYEQYF.